These 8 T cell receptor beta chains share one sample of origin, sequenced in a study of T cell responses to AZD1222 COVID-19 vaccine listed by TCRdb under 2021. The sample's time point label, in plain terms: about 28 days (+/-7) after the second vaccine dose. Taken with the paper, the label for treatment or condition translates to: meningococcal conjugate vaccine given as trial control. Libraries were constructed by the immunoSEQ multiplex PCR assay. TCRdb holds this immuneACCESS table with in-frame rearrangements only. Some clones are missing; in checked studies, unresolved V genes explain under half, and the rest has no known cause. The sample table holds 160,000 or so clones, of which approximately 90% were seen once. Jointly, the top ten make up approximately 4.2% of the sample. Here the sequenced sample was peripheral blood, taken 28 days after the second dose of the MenACWY control vaccine. These receptors came from an adult who received the MenACWY meningococcal vaccine as a control.

The chain combines TRBV3-1 (or the pseudogene TRBV3-2) with TRBJ2-7; D might be TRBD1 (5 bases). The germline V gene has CDR1 LGHDT and CDR2 YNNKEL (reference sequence). V was pared by 8 bases and J by 6 bases, with 14 bases between. The CDR3 covers 12 residues. The DNA for the CDR3 is TGTGCCAGCTCCCATGGGGCAACCGAGCAGTACTTC. This gives the protein CASSHGATEQYF.

The chain has TRBV7-2 and TRBJ1-3; D is unresolved. The CDR3 runs to 14 residues. The germline V and J ends were trimmed by 5 bases and 0 bases, with 8 bases remaining between them. Germline-derived CDR1 and CDR2 are SGHTA and FQGNSA. The CDR3 DNA reads as TGTGCCAGCAGCCCCGGGAGCTCTGGAAACACCATATATTTT. Protein product: CASSPGSSGNTIYF.

The chain combines TRBV5-1 with TRBJ2-7; D may be TRBD2 (7 bases). The CDR3 sequence is 15 residues long. Looked up from germline, CDR1 is SGHRS and CDR2 is YFSETQ. V was pared by 1 base and J by 2 bases, with 13 bases between. The CDR3 loop is CASSLTGRGAYEQYF. CDR3 DNA: TGCGCCAGCAGCTTGACAGGGAGGGGGGCCTACGAGCAGTACTTC.

This clone was seen once. The chain joins TRBV11-2 to TRBJ2-3; TRBD2 aligns across 8 bases. CDR3 length equals 13 residues. Germline CDR1 is SGHAT and CDR2 is FQNNGV. The V segment lost 3 bases and the J segment 5 bases; nucleotides outside the gene matches: 1. CDR3 region: CASSFGGGDTQYF. The CDR3 bases are TGTGCCAGCAGCTTCGGGGGGGGAGATACGCAGTATTTT. Together with reference TRBV11-2 and TRBJ2-3, the CDR3 gives the full variable domain: EAGVAQSPRYKIIEKRQSVAFWCNPISGHATLYWYQQILGQGPKLLIQFQNNGVVDDSQLPKDRFSAERLKGVDSTLKIQPAKLEDSAVYLCASSFGGGDTQYFGPGTRLTVL.

The chain uses TRBV19 and TRBJ2-2; D may correspond to TRBD1 or TRBD2 (6 bases each). V was shortened by 6 bases and J by 2 bases, with 16 bases between the two germline ends. The germline gives CDR1 LNHDA, CDR2 SQIVND (reference sequence). This CDR3 region has 16 residues. The CDR3 bases are TGTGCCAGTAGCCTGGGGGGCGAAATAAACACCGGGGAGCTGTTTTTT. It specifies CASSLGGEINTGELFF.

The chain carries TRBV27 and TRBJ2-3; TRBD1 might be the D (5 bases). CDR1 is MNHEY, CDR2 SMNVEV, per germline (reference sequence). The CDR3 spans 14 residues. V lost 3 bases and J lost 4, with 11 bases in between. This CDR3 is CASSFSGSPDTQYF. CDR3 in DNA: TGTGCCAGCAGTTTTTCAGGGTCCCCAGATACGCAGTATTTT.

The chain carries TRBV15 and TRBJ1-1; the D is unclear. Germline V gene sequence: CDR1 LNHNV, CDR2 YYDKDF (reference sequence). The V end lost 1 base, the J end lost 4 bases, and 10 bases lay between the germline ends. The CDR3 has 14 amino acids. This CDR3 reads CATSRGAVITEAFF. In nucleotides, the CDR3 is TGTGCCACCAGCAGAGGAGCCGTTATCACTGAAGCTTTCTTT.

The chain carries TRBV10-3 and TRBJ2-7; no reliable D call. The CDR3 covers 13 residues. Germline values: CDR1 ENHRY, CDR2 SYGVKD. With 4 bases removed from V and 6 bases from J, the gap between germline ends came to 13 bases. The DNA for the CDR3 is TGTGCCATCAGTGCGAGCGTTGGCGGCGAGCAGTACTTC. It codes for CAISASVGGEQYF.